This entry describes one TCR beta chain. The V end lost 5 bases, the J end lost 4 bases, and 13 bases lay between the germline ends. There are 14 residues in the CDR3. Germline V CDR1 and CDR2: SGHTA, FQGNSA. These data originate in a study of molecular identifiers for immune sequencing clone quantification. TCRdb reprocessed the PCR reads via MiXCR and lists one record per CDR3 protein. There are around 480,000 distinct CDR3 sequences in the sample; over 20% occur only once, and around 0.86% lies in the top ten. The clonotype was recovered from a human donor in good health. Some libraries in this study had Jurkat cell RNA spiked in. The sequencing sample was made of naive CD8+ T cells from blood, with Jurkat cell RNA spiked in. The subset here: FACS-sorted CD8+CD4-CCR7+CD45RA+ naive T cells. The rearrangement links TRBV7-2 to TRBJ2-3, with D possibly matching TRBD1 (5 bases). CDR3 sequence reads: CASSKGHGADTQYF. In nucleotides, the CDR3 is TGTGCCAGCAGCAAAGGACATGGTGCAGATACGCAGTATTTT.